This T cell receptor beta chain was captured in a study of T cell responses to AZD1222 COVID-19 vaccine. Points from the study as a whole: There were mostly white British donors and more females than males, and clonal diversity was possibly underestimated. Reportedly, nearly half of unique spike TCRs recognized epitopes outside B.1.351/B.1.1.7 mutations. Rises in breadth and depth of Spike-specific TCRs came after two AZD1222 doses.

Clones were read by immunoSEQ multiplex PCR, and TCRdb kept only the in-frame ones, dropping some. The sample yields under 150,000 clones, roughly 92% seen once. The CDR3 is 13 amino acids. Trimming removed 4 bases at V and 4 bases at J, with 11 bases between. The germline V gene has CDR1 SEHNR and CDR2 FQNEAQ (reference sequence). Worth noting for this clone: Antigen specificity is unknown.

Second doses at about 4 or about 12 weeks were pooled. Sequencing used peripheral blood, obtained 28 days after the second AZD1222 dose. The TCR comes from an adult who received the AZD1222 COVID-19 vaccine. The V gene is TRBV7-9, the J gene TRBJ2-7; D ambiguous. CDR3 bases: TGTGCCAGCAGCTCCGGAGACATATACGAGCAGTACTTC. Its protein is CASSSGDIYEQYF.